The 20 T cell receptor beta chains given below trace back to one sample, sequenced in a study of CD8+ T cells in alopecia areata. As the sequencing template, cDNA was produced by extracting RNA and reverse transcribing it. Data came from immunoSEQ multiplex PCR; TCRdb stores just in-frame clones and leaves some out. Found here are more than 200,000 clones, around 67% of them singletons; the top ten hold 0.95% to 1.5%. The sample in question was CD4+ T cells sorted from blood, obtained at week 0. These receptors all stem from a human donor with alopecia areata.

The V gene is TRBV27, the J gene TRBJ2-7, with 12 bases aligning to TRBD2. The germline gives CDR1 MNHEY, CDR2 SMNVEV (reference sequence). The V and J ends lost 3 bases and 9 bases, in that order; junction bases with no gene match: 3. The CDR3 has 13 residues. CDR3 loop: CASSFSTSGGQYF. DNA of the CDR3: TGTGCCAGCAGTTTCTCGACTAGCGGGGGGCAGTACTTC.

The rearrangement uses TRBV5-1 and TRBJ2-5, with 9 bases aligning to TRBD1. Germline-derived CDR1 and CDR2 are SGHRS and YFSETQ. There are 15 residues in the CDR3. Germline trimming cut 4 bases from V and 2 bases from J; bases unmatched to any gene: 6. The CDR3 spells CASSLGQGQQETQYF. The CDR3 nucleotides are TGCGCCAGCAGCCTGGGACAGGGACAACAAGAGACCCAGTACTTC.

This chain joins TRBV9 and TRBJ1-2; TRBD1 agrees at 7 bases. The germline V gene encodes CDR1 SGDLS and CDR2 YYNGEE. The CDR3 covers 16 residues. V was clipped by 0 bases and J by 0 bases; unmatched bases: 5. In nucleotides, the CDR3 is TGTGCCAGCAGCGTAGGTCACAGGGGAGCTAACTATGGCTACACCTTC. Its translation is CASSVGHRGANYGYTF. Full variable domain (rest looked up from reference TRBV9 and TRBJ1-2): DSGVTQTPKHLITATGQRVTLRCSPRSGDLSVYWYQQSLDQGLQFLIQYYNGEERAKGNILERFSAQQFPDLHSELNLSSLELGDSALYFCASSVGHRGANYGYTFGSGTRLTVV.

The chain combines TRBV23-1 with TRBJ2-4; D possibly matches TRBD1 or TRBD2 (5 bases each). TRBV23-1 belongs to the ORF category, with a function that is uncertain. The CDR3 runs to 17 residues. Trimming pared 0 bases from V and 5 bases from J, leaving 17 bases between. CDR3 protein: CASSQSASIGAQNIQYF. CDR3 DNA sequence: TGCGCCAGCAGTCAATCGGCCTCGATCGGGGCCCAAAACATTCAGTACTTC.

V is TRBV4-1 and J is TRBJ2-7; the match to TRBD1 covers 8 bases. The V gene's germline CDR1 is MGHRA and CDR2 YSYEKL. CDR3 size: 16 residues. The V segment lost 0 bases and the J segment 4 bases; nucleotides outside the gene matches: 8. The CDR3 coding sequence is TGCGCCAGCAGCCAAGATTGGACAGGGCCACTTTACGAGCAGTACTTC. It yields the protein CASSQDWTGPLYEQYF.

The V and J genes are TRBV5-6 and TRBJ2-2; a possible D gene is TRBD2 (6 bases). Germline V lookup: CDR1 SGHDT, CDR2 YYEEEE. The V end was cut by 1 base, the J end by 3 bases, with 19 bases between. The CDR3 length is 18 residues. The CDR3 DNA reads TGTGCCAGCAGCTTGCCGCGGCCGGGGGTTCCCTACACCGGGGAGCTGTTTTTT. Translated: CASSLPRPGVPYTGELFF. Filled out from reference TRBV5-6 and TRBJ2-2, the complete variable domain reads DAGVTQSPTHLIKTRGQQVTLRCSPKSGHDTVSWYQQALGQGPQFIFQYYEEEERQRGNFPDRFSGHQFPNYSSELNVNALLLGDSALYLCASSLPRPGVPYTGELFFGEGSRLTVL.

This clone was recorded only once. The chain couples TRBV29-1 to TRBJ2-2, with D uncertain. The V gene's germline CDR1 is SQVTM and CDR2 ANQGSEA. The CDR3 consists of 14 residues. With 7 bases removed from V and 2 bases from J, the gap between germline ends came to 14 bases. The CDR3 spells CSAYFWRNTGELFF. The CDR3, as DNA: TGCAGCGCTTATTTTTGGAGAAACACCGGGGAGCTGTTTTTT.

The chain links TRBV7-3 to TRBJ2-1, with 11 bases matching TRBD1. Trimming cost V 3 bases and J 10 bases; bases outside gene matches: 8. CDR1 SGHTA and CDR2 FQGTGA come from the germline V gene. CDR3 size: 15 residues. The CDR3 sequence is CASSLGWTGGNEQFF. CDR3 nucleotides: TGTGCCAGCAGCTTGGGGTGGACAGGGGGCAACGAGCAGTTCTTC.

CDR3 region: CASSHPRGTEAFF. The CDR3 DNA reads as TGTGCCAGCAGCCACCCGCGGGGGACTGAAGCTTTCTTT. The chain employs TRBV6-5 and TRBJ1-1; possibly TRBD1 for D (5 bases). V dropped 6 bases and J dropped 5 bases, with 13 bases sitting between them. This CDR3 spans 13 amino acids. Germline V CDR1 and CDR2: MNHEY, SVGAGI.

This clone was seen just once. The CDR3 loop is CASRFGDSPLHF. The DNA of the CDR3 is TGTGCCAGCAGGTTCGGCGATTCACCCCTCCACTTT. V and J are TRBV6-5 and TRBJ1-6; D unclear. The CDR3 runs to 12 residues. Germline V gene data show CDR1 as MNHEY and CDR2 as SVGAGI. V was shortened by 6 bases and J by 8 bases, with 8 bases between the two germline ends.

This chain joins TRBV5-1 and TRBJ2-7; D is ambiguous. Germline V gene data show CDR1 as SGHRS and CDR2 as YFSETQ. The CDR3 totals 13 residues. Trimming pared 0 bases from V and 7 bases from J, leaving 11 bases between. The CDR3 DNA is TGCGCCAGCAGCTTGGAGGCGTTTAGGGAGCAGTACTTC. This encodes CASSLEAFREQYF.

V is TRBV30 and J is TRBJ1-2, with a tentative D call TRBD1 (5 bases). Trimming shortened V by 0 bases and J by 2 bases, and 10 bases separated the two germline ends. CDR3 length: 14 residues. Germline values: CDR1 GTSNPN, CDR2 SVGIG (reference sequence). As DNA, the CDR3 is TGTGCCTGGAGTGTAGGTGACAGCAACTATGGCTACACCTTC. This codes for CAWSVGDSNYGYTF.

In this sample, this clone turned up a few times. This chain joins TRBV29-1 and TRBJ1-1; no clear D. This CDR3 is built from 14 residues. Trimming took 4 bases from V and 0 from J, leaving 12 bases between them. Germline assignment: CDR1 SQVTM and CDR2 ANQGSEA. The CDR3 coding sequence is TGCAGCGTTGTGAGAGGACCAGTGAACACTGAAGCTTTCTTT. Protein sequence: CSVVRGPVNTEAFF.

This clone was seen only a few times. The chain uses TRBV29-1 and TRBJ2-5, with D unresolved. Trimming shortened V by 3 bases and J by 4 bases, and 12 bases separated the two germline ends. This CDR3 comprises 13 residues. Per germline, CDR1 SQVTM and CDR2 ANQGSEA. The CDR3 region is CSVDGMRRETQYF. The CDR3 nucleotides read TGCAGCGTTGATGGGATGCGGAGAGAGACCCAGTACTTC.

As regards this clone: The same CDR3 can be traced to other DNA sequences in this sample. V usage is TRBV29-1 and J usage is TRBJ2-5; tentatively, D is TRBD1 (6 bases). The CDR3 totals 12 residues. V was pared by 6 bases and J by 5 bases, with 13 bases between. The germline V gene encodes CDR1 SQVTM and CDR2 ANQGSEA. The CDR3 reads CSVSGQSETQYF. The CDR3 DNA sequence: TGCAGCGTCTCAGGACAGAGCGAGACCCAGTACTTC. Supplemented by reference TRBV29-1 and TRBJ2-5, the full variable domain reads SAVISQKPSRDICQRGTSLTIQCQVDSQVTMMFWYRQQPGQSLTLIATANQGSEATYESGFVIDKFPISRPNLTFSTLTVSNMSPEDSSIYLCSVSGQSETQYFGPGTRLLVL.

J is TRBJ2-7 and V is TRBV4-1, with TRBD2 as a possible D gene (6 bases). From germline, CDR1 is MGHRA and CDR2 YSYEKL. This CDR3 has 16 amino acids. Trimming removed 4 bases from V and 1 base from J, with 17 bases in between. CDR3 in amino acids: CASSPARGLLSYEQYF. The CDR3 DNA reads as TGCGCCAGCAGCCCCGCTCGGGGGTTACTATCCTACGAGCAGTACTTC.

The V call is TRBV29-1, the J call TRBJ1-1, with 7 bases fitting TRBD1. From germline, CDR1 is SQVTM and CDR2 ANQGSEA. The length of the CDR3 is 13 residues. The ends lost 8 bases at V and 4 bases at J; junction bases unmatched: 10. The CDR3 DNA sequence: TGCAGCATCAGACAGGGAGGGGGCACTGAAGCTTTCTTT. It codes for CSIRQGGGTEAFF.

V usage is TRBV29-1 and J usage is TRBJ1-2; D is uncertain. Germline loops: CDR1 SQVTM, CDR2 ANQGSEA. V was trimmed by 7 bases and J by 3 bases, leaving 15 bases between them. The length of the CDR3 is 13 residues. As DNA, the CDR3 is TGCAGCGGCGGAGGACTCCCGGACTATGGCTACACCTTC. It yields the protein CSGGGLPDYGYTF.

V gene TRBV29-1 combines with J gene TRBJ2-5; D may be TRBD1 (5 bases). This CDR3 contains 13 residues. Between the trimmed V and J ends, which lost 2 bases and 5 bases, there was a span of 12 bases. Germline V gene sequence: CDR1 SQVTM, CDR2 ANQGSEA. The DNA for the CDR3 is TGCAGCGTTGAAAGGGGCCAACTCGAGACCCAGTACTTC. Encoded protein: CSVERGQLETQYF.

This chain connects TRBV5-4 to TRBJ1-2, with D tentatively TRBD1 (5 bases). Germline V gene data show CDR1 as SGHNT and CDR2 as YYREEE (reference sequence). The germline V and J ends were trimmed by 2 bases and 8 bases, with 10 bases remaining between them. The CDR3 is 12 residues long. CDR3 sequence (DNA): TGTGCCAGCAGCTTTGGGGCGCTGGGCTACACCTTC. This encodes CASSFGALGYTF.